This is a list of T cell receptor beta chains from one sample in a study of blood T cell repertoires in COVID-19. The protocol was immunoSEQ multiplex PCR, while the TCRdb copy is restricted to in-frame clones and leaves out a portion. This table has fewer than 250,000 clones, 65% to 90% appearing once. The sequenced sample consisted of PBMCs or T cells enriched from blood (not recorded which). These receptors were taken from a woman in her thirties or forties with acute COVID-19. CDR3s include the opening cysteine and the closing phenylalanine or tryptophan. A D gene is named only where the DNA matches it firmly. Clone size, where shown, is once, few, many, or a class for clones that have expanded.

once | TRBJ2-6 | TRBV6-5 | . | TGTGCCAGCAGAGTAACAGGGGCCAACGTCCTGACTTTC | CASRVTGANVLTF
. | TRBJ1-2 | TRBV10-3 | . | TGTGCCATCAGTGAGTCGAGGCGCTACACCTTC | CAISESRRYTF
. | TRBJ1-3 | TRBV28 | . | TGTGCCAGCAGTTTATGGAACAGGGCGTCTGGAAACACCATATATTTT | CASSLWNRASGNTIYF
few | TRBJ2-1 | TRBV15 | TRBD2 | TGTGCCACCAGCCGACAGGGCGGGAGGGCCTTTTTGAATGAGCAGTTCTTC | CATSRQGGRAFLNEQFF
. | TRBJ2-3 | TRBV24-1 | . | TGTGCCACCAGTGACCCCGGGACATACAGCACAGATACGCAGTATTTT | CATSDPGTYSTDTQYF
. | TRBJ1-1 | TRBV18 | . | TGTGCCAGCTCACCACCAGCAGGGAACACTGAAGCTTTCTTT | CASSPPAGNTEAFF
. | TRBJ1-4 | TRBV5-1 | TRBD1 | TGCGCCAGCAGCCCGGGACAGATTGCAACTAATGAAAAACTGTTTTTT | CASSPGQIATNEKLFF
. | TRBJ2-4 | TRBV9 | . | TGTGCCAGCCTCTCTCCGGGGACCAAAAACATTCAGTACTTC | CASLSPGTKNIQYF
. | TRBJ2-7 | TRBV2 | TRBD1 | TGTGCCAGCAGGAGGGGACAGGCTACCTACGAGCAGTACTTC | CASRRGQATYEQYF
. | TRBJ2-2 | TRBV19 | . | TGTGCCAGTGGGTCCGGGACACCCTTGACCGGGGAGCTGTTTTTT | CASGSGTPLTGELFF
. | TRBJ2-3 | TRBV4-2 | TRBD2 | TGTGCCAGCAGCCAACTAGCGGCCACAGGCACAGATACGCAGTATTTT | CASSQLAATGTDTQYF
. | TRBJ2-7 | TRBV7-9 | . | TGTGCCAGCAGCTTAGGGGAGTCGACCCCCTACGAGCAGTACTTC | CASSLGESTPYEQYF
once | TRBJ2-2 | TRBV25-1 | TRBD2 | TGTGCCAGCAGTGATGGGGGAGGGATCACCGGGGAGCTGTTTTTT | CASSDGGGITGELFF
. | TRBJ1-5 | TRBV28 | . | TGTGCCAGCAGTTTATCGTTCGGTTCTCAGCCCCAGCATTTT | CASSLSFGSQPQHF
. | TRBJ1-2 | TRBV28 | TRBD1 | TGTGCCAGCAGCCGCGGTTTTGGACAGGGGGCGCGCGGCTACACCTTC | CASSRGFGQGARGYTF
. | TRBJ2-3 | TRBV5-1 | TRBD2 | TGCGCCAGCAACAAGGGACTAGCGGCCACAGATACGCAGTATTTT | CASNKGLAATDTQYF
. | TRBJ2-5 | TRBV7-2 | TRBD1 | TGTGCCAGCAGCTTAGCCGGGACAGGAGAGACCCAGTACTTC | CASSLAGTGETQYF
. | TRBJ2-1 | TRBV9 | . | TGTGCCAGCAGCCCCCGGTGGGCGGGAGCAGGGGACTCCTACAATGAGCAGTTCTTC | CASSPRWAGAGDSYNEQFF
. | TRBJ2-1 | TRBV11-2 | TRBD2 | TGTGCCAGCAGCCCCGGGACTAGCGGCGACAATGAGCAGTTCTTC | CASSPGTSGDNEQFF
. | TRBJ2-3 | TRBV30 | TRBD2 | TGTGCCTGGAGTGTTATCATCACTAGCGGCACAGATACGCAGTATTTT | CAWSVIITSGTDTQYF
. | TRBJ1-3 | TRBV10-3 | . | TGTGCCATCAGTGGTGACAGTTCCCCTGGAAACACCATATATTTT | CAISGDSSPGNTIYF
. | TRBJ2-7 | TRBV9 | . | TGTGCCAGCAGCGTAGGACTAGAGCGCTCCTACGAGCAGTACTTC | CASSVGLERSYEQYF
. | TRBJ2-7 | TRBV28 | TRBD2 | TGTGCCAGCAAGAAATACGGGACTAGCGGGAGGGGTACCTACGAGCAGTACTTC | CASKKYGTSGRGTYEQYF
. | TRBJ2-7 | TRBV18 | TRBD2 | TGTGCCAGCTCACCACCTAGCGGGAGGACCTCCTACGAGCAGTACTTC | CASSPPSGRTSYEQYF
. | TRBJ2-7 | TRBV6-5 | TRBD2 | TGTGCCAGCATTCTACTAGCGGGAAGCAACGAGCAGTACTTC | CASILLAGSNEQYF
. | TRBJ2-7 | TRBV5-1 | . | TGCGCCAGCAGCTTTTCTCTAGCTAACTACGAGCAGTACTTC | CASSFSLANYEQYF
. | TRBJ2-2 | TRBV10-3 | . | TGTGCCATCAGTGAGTCCTCCCCTACCGGGGAGCTGTTTTTT | CAISESSPTGELFF
. | TRBJ2-7 | TRBV6-5 | . | TGTGCCAGCAGTTACGCGCAGGGTTTCCGCTACGAGCAGTACTTC | CASSYAQGFRYEQYF
. | TRBJ2-2 | TRBV19 | . | TGTGCCAGTAGGACGGACAGCAACACCGGGGAGCTGTTTTTT | CASRTDSNTGELFF
. | TRBJ2-1 | TRBV5-1 | TRBD2 | TGCGCCAGCAGCGGCGGACTAGCGGGAGTTGAGCAGTTCTTC | CASSGGLAGVEQFF
. | TRBJ2-5 | TRBV28 | TRBD1 | TGTGCCAGCAGTTCCTCCCTAGGACAGGGCCAAGAGACCCAGTACTTC | CASSSSLGQGQETQYF
few | TRBJ2-7 | TRBV28 | . | TGTGCCAGCAGCCTGACTCCCCCAACCTACGAGCAGTACTTC | CASSLTPPTYEQYF
. | TRBJ2-3 | TRBV19 | TRBD1 | TGTGCCAGTAGTATATTAGCCGGGACAGGGGCTTCAGATACGCAGTATTTT | CASSILAGTGASDTQYF
. | TRBJ2-7 | TRBV7-2 | TRBD2 | TGTGCCAGCAGCTCCTCTAGCGGGCCCACCTACGAGCAGTACTTC | CASSSSSGPTYEQYF
. | TRBJ1-6 | TRBV5-1 | . | TGCGCCAGACCAGAAGTGGGGGGGAATTCACCCCTCCACTTT | CARPEVGGNSPLHF
once | TRBJ1-1 | TRBV11-2 | TRBD1 | TGTGCCAGCAGCCCAGGGACAGGGAGGACTGAAGCTTTCTTT | CASSPGTGRTEAFF
. | TRBJ1-1 | TRBV6-5 | . | TGTGCCAGCAGGGGTGTGACAGCGAACACTGAAGCTTTCTTT | CASRGVTANTEAFF
. | TRBJ1-6 | TRBV7-3 | . | TGTGCCAGCAGCTTATGGGGCCCCAATTCACCCCTCCACTTT | CASSLWGPNSPLHF
. | TRBJ1-2 | TRBV5-1 | TRBD1 | TGCGCCAGCAGCTTGGGAATAACCGGGACAGGGGGCGCAGGCTACACCTTC | CASSLGITGTGGAGYTF
. | TRBJ2-7 | TRBV12-3/TRBV12-4 | . | TGTGCCAGCAGTTTAAGCCGAGAGCAGTACTTC | CASSLSREQYF
. | TRBJ2-5 | TRBV28 | . | TGTGCCAGCAGTTCGCCGGGGTACCAAGAGACCCAGTACTTC | CASSSPGYQETQYF
. | TRBJ1-4 | TRBV5-6 | TRBD1 | TGTGCCAGCAGCCAAAGGACAGGGACTAATGAAAAACTGTTTTTT | CASSQRTGTNEKLFF
. | TRBJ2-7 | TRBV19 | TRBD1 | TGTGCCAGTAGCCCGGGACAGGGCGTTTCCGGCGAGCAGTACTTC | CASSPGQGVSGEQYF
once | TRBJ2-5 | TRBV6-6 | . | TGTGCCAGCAGCCAGGGCGGACCTCAAGAGACCCAGTACTTC | CASSQGGPQETQYF
. | TRBJ2-2 | TRBV7-9 | . | TGTGCCAGCAGCTTATCCGGGATCCCTGGGGGGGAGCTGTTTTTT | CASSLSGIPGGELFF
. | TRBJ1-1 | TRBV19 | . | TGTGCCAGTAGGAGGTGGAACACTGAAGCTTTCTTT | CASRRWNTEAFF
. | TRBJ1-1 | TRBV19 | TRBD1 | TGTGCCAGTAGTATTAACAGGGGGAACACTGAAGCTTTCTTT | CASSINRGNTEAFF
. | TRBJ2-1 | TRBV12-3/TRBV12-4 | TRBD1 | TGTGCCAGCAGGGGACAGGGGTACAATGAGCAGTTCTTC | CASRGQGYNEQFF
. | TRBJ2-1 | TRBV9 | . | TGTGCCAGCAGCGTAGACCCGGGAGCGTACAATGAGCAGTTCTTC | CASSVDPGAYNEQFF
few | TRBJ2-1 | TRBV12-5 | . | TGTGCTAGTGGTTTGGTGGTGGTCTCAACTAGCAATGAGCAGTTCTTC | CASGLVVVSTSNEQFF
. | TRBJ2-3 | TRBV19 | . | TGTGCCAGTAGGAACCGGGACGGCGGGAATACGCAGTATTTT | CASRNRDGGNTQYF
. | TRBJ1-2 | TRBV27 | . | TGTGCCAGCAGTTTAACCGGGGTTGGATATGGCTACACCTTC | CASSLTGVGYGYTF
. | TRBJ2-5 | TRBV25-1 | TRBD1 | TGTGCCAGCAGTGGTTCCCCTGGACAGGGGCAAGAGACCCAGTACTTC | CASSGSPGQGQETQYF
. | TRBJ2-7 | TRBV11-2 | . | TGTGCCAGCAGCCCCATGAGGGCCCCCTACGAGCAGTACTTC | CASSPMRAPYEQYF
. | TRBJ1-2 | TRBV19 | . | TGTGCCAGTAGTATTTTGGGGGGGGCGGGGCTCTACACCTTC | CASSILGGAGLYTF
. | TRBJ1-3 | TRBV7-8 | TRBD1 | TGTGCCAGCAGCTTAGTCTATTACCGGGACAGGGCCGGAAACACCATATATTTT | CASSLVYYRDRAGNTIYF
. | TRBJ1-5 | TRBV11-2 | . | TGTGCCAGCAGCGCAACGGGGGATAATCAGCCCCAGCATTTT | CASSATGDNQPQHF